This T cell receptor beta chain was found in a study of control samples from healthy donors and cancer patients. Method: immunoSEQ multiplex PCR; TCRdb's copy keeps in-frame clones and lacks some. The sample contains around 120,000 clones, about 93% of which appear only once. Sequenced: PBMCs. The TCR comes from a man between 45 and 60 years old with head and neck cancer.

CDR3 sequence reads: CASSLTGYPETQYF. Here the CDR3 DNA reads TGTGCCAGCAGCTTGACAGGTTACCCCGAAACCCAGTACTTC. The V call is TRBV7-2, the J call TRBJ2-5; possibly TRBD1 for D (6 bases). V was shortened by 3 bases and J by 8 bases, with 16 bases between the two germline ends. CDR1 and CDR2 (germline): SGHTA, FQGNSA. The CDR3 is made up of 14 amino acids. Supplemented by reference TRBV7-2 and TRBJ2-5, the full variable domain reads GAGVSQSPSNKVTEKGKDVELRCDPISGHTALYWYRQSLGQGLEFLIYFQGNSAPDKSGLPSDRFSAERTGGSVSTLTIQRTQQEDSAVYLCASSLTGYPETQYFGPGTRLLVL.